The clone carrying this TCR beta chain came up many times. Unique molecular identifiers were linked by the library to individual cDNA molecules. Via MiXCR, TCRdb re-called the RACE reads, giving one row per CDR3 protein. The table has 50,000 or so distinct CDR3 sequences, less than 9.5% seen once. Specified time point: patch test 1, 2 weeks after DPC sensitization. As to treatment: therapeutic diphenylcyclopropenone sensitization with weekly scalp DPC. The record originates from a study of human T cells and chemical hapten exposure. The length of the CDR3 is 13 residues. CDR1 and CDR2 from the germline V gene are MDHEN and SYDVKM. Trimming took 2 bases from V and 6 from J, leaving 8 bases between them.

The specimen comprised whole blood, sampled in connection with sensitization to the hapten diphenylcyclopropenone (DPC). This TCR was recovered from a woman aged 45-65 years with alopecia areata. Some clones in this sample may be carry-over from other donors' samples. The chain joins TRBV28 to TRBJ1-5; D gene ambiguous. CDR3 sequence (DNA): TGTGCCAGCAGTTTAGGGTCACGTCAGCCCCAGCATTTT. It is translated as CASSLGSRQPQHF.